The clone carrying this T cell receptor beta chain was seen ten or more times. Its antigen remains unknown. This entry is derived from a study of T cell repertoires in cytomegalovirus infection. As for the study in general: An indication of both CMV infection and matching HLA type came from public TCR beta signatures. The study, taken as a whole, reports: Across the ex vivo response, the dominant clonotypes were HLA-C-restricted CMV-specific TCR beta clonotypes. Summed public TCR beta family frequency identified CMV carriers bearing the relevant HLA.

One entry per CDR3 protein, called by TCRdb with MiXCR from the reads. The sample includes about 310,000 distinct CDR3 sequences, about 17% of them seen just once. V gave up 2 bases and J gave up 6 bases, with 19 bases separating them. Germline values: CDR1 MNHNY, CDR2 SVGAGI (reference sequence). The CDR3 contains 16 residues. This clonotype was sampled from a human donor in good health (CMV status not recorded). Some clones in this sample may be carry-over from other donors' samples. Sequenced material: PBMCs. The V gene is TRBV6-6, the J gene TRBJ1-1, with D tentatively TRBD1 (5 bases). DNA of the CDR3: TGTGCCAGCAGTTACCCCGTGTCGGGGGTGTTCGCTGAAGCTTTCTTT. This codes for CASSYPVSGVFAEAFF.